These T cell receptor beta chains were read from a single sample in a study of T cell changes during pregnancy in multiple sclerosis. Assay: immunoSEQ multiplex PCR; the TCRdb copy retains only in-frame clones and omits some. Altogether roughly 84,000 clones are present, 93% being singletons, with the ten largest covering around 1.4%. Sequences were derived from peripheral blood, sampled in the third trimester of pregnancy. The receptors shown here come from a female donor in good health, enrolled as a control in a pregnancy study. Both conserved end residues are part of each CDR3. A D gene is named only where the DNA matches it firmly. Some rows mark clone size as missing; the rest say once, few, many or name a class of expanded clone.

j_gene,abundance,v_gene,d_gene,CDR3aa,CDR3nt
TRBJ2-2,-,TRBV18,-,CASSPGTGRNTGELFF,TGTGCCAGCTCACCAGGGACTGGAAGAAACACCGGGGAGCTGTTTTTT
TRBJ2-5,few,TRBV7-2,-,CASSLGTKETQYF,TGTGCCAGCAGCTTAGGGACTAAAGAGACCCAGTACTTC
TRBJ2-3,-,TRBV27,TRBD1,CASSPAARTGSRDTQYF,TGTGCCAGCAGTCCGGCCGCCAGGACAGGGTCACGAGATACGCAGTATTTT
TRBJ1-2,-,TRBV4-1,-,CASSPPISPGRTYGYTF,TGCGCCAGCAGCCCCCCCATTTCGCCAGGGCGGACATATGGCTACACCTTC
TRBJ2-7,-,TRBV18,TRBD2,CASSPYLAGSTYEQYF,TGTGCCAGCTCACCATATCTAGCGGGATCAACCTACGAGCAGTACTTC
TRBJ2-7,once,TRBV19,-,CASSMRIPSYEQYF,TGTGCCAGTAGTATGCGGATCCCATCCTACGAGCAGTACTTC
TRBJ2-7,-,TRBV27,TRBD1,CASSPIGTGVNEQYF,TGTGCCAGCAGCCCCATAGGGACAGGGGTCAACGAGCAGTACTTC
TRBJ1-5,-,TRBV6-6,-,CASSLNTGSNQPQHF,TGTGCCAGCAGTTTAAATACAGGGAGCAATCAGCCCCAGCATTTT
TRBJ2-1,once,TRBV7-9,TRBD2,CASSPLAGGLANEQFF,TGTGCCAGCAGCCCACTAGCGGGAGGGTTAGCCAATGAGCAGTTCTTC
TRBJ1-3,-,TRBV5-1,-,CASSLGPTGSGNTIYF,TGCGCCAGCAGCTTGGGCCCGACAGGCTCTGGAAACACCATATATTTT
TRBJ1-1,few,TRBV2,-,CASSERGMNTEAFF,TGTGCCAGCAGTGAGAGGGGGATGAACACTGAAGCTTTCTTT
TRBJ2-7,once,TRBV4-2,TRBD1,CASSQDWTTGGNEQYF,TGTGCCAGCAGCCAAGATTGGACAACAGGGGGCAACGAGCAGTACTTC
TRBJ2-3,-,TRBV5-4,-,CASSLAGTDTQYF,TGTGCCAGCAGCTTGGCGGGCACAGATACGCAGTATTTT
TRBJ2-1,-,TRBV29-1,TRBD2,CSVEGSGRAYNEQFF,TGCAGCGTTGAAGGGAGCGGGAGAGCCTACAATGAGCAGTTCTTC
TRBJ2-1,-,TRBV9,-,CASSARGGLLDEQFF,TGTGCCAGCAGCGCCCGAGGAGGCCTCTTGGATGAGCAGTTCTTC
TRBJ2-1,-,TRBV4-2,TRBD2,CASSQDATSGRGQFF,TGTGCCAGCAGCCAAGACGCGACTAGCGGGAGAGGGCAGTTCTTC
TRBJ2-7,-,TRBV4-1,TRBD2,CASSRIAGGNNEQYF,TGCGCCAGCAGCCGGATAGCGGGAGGGAACAACGAGCAGTACTTC
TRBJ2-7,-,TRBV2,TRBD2,CASRPPSGRAEQYF,TGTGCCAGCAGACCCCCTAGCGGGAGGGCCGAGCAGTACTTC
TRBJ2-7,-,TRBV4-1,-,CASSQGSQGGYEQYF,TGCGCCAGCAGCCAGGGGAGTCAGGGGGGCTACGAGCAGTACTTC
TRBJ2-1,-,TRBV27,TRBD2,CASRTFTGREGGNEQFF,TGTGCCAGCAGGACCTTTACCGGGAGGGAGGGGGGGAATGAGCAGTTCTTC
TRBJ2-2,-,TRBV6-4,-,CASSVDETGELFF,TGTGCCAGCAGTGTCGATGAGACCGGGGAGCTGTTTTTT
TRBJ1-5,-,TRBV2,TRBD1,CASSRDRASNQPQHF,TGTGCCAGCAGTCGGGACAGGGCCTCCAATCAGCCCCAGCATTTT